Presented here are 8 T cell receptor beta chains from one specimen sequenced in a study of blood T cell repertoires in COVID-19. Clones were sequenced by immunoSEQ multiplex PCR, and TCRdb holds only the in-frame ones, with some missing. In the table there are tens of thousands of clones, around four fifths of which are singletons. Sequencing was done on a sample of peripheral blood. All receptors derive from a human donor in a cohort sampled during active COVID-19.

The rearrangement joins TRBV7-9 to TRBJ1-1; 10 positions match TRBD1. Per the germline V gene, CDR1 is SEHNR and CDR2 is FQNEAQ (reference sequence). The CDR3 runs to 16 residues. The junction had 9 bases not matched to a gene; V was cut back by 5 bases and J by 3 bases. The CDR3 nucleotides read TGTGCCAGCAGCCCCCGACAGGGGGCTTTGGACACTGAAGCTTTCTTT. Amino acid sequence: CASSPRQGALDTEAFF. Full variable domain (rest looked up from reference TRBV7-9 and TRBJ1-1): DTGVSQNPRHKITKRGQNVTFRCDPISEHNRLYWYRQTLGQGPEFLTYFQNEAQLEKSRLLSDRFSAERPKGSFSTLEIQRTEQGDSAMYLCASSPRQGALDTEAFFGQGTRLTVV.

The chain employs TRBV5-1 and TRBJ1-1, with 9 bases lining up with TRBD1. V lost 0 bases, J lost 6 bases, and 6 bases stayed unmatched. There are 15 residues in the CDR3. Germline lookup yields CDR1 SGHRS and CDR2 YFSETQ. The CDR3 region has the DNA TGCGCCAGCAGCTTGGAAGGGACAGGGCGCTCTGAAGCTTTCTTT. Encoded protein: CASSLEGTGRSEAFF.

This chain joins TRBV7-8 and TRBJ1-1; perhaps TRBD1 as D (5 bases). Germline V gene lookup returns CDR1 SGHVS and CDR2 FQNEAQ. V shed 3 bases and J shed 5 bases, with 16 bases lying between them. This CDR3 region has 15 residues. CDR3 DNA: TGTGCCAGCAGCTTCAGAAAAGGGGATGAAACTGAAGCTTTCTTT. Protein: CASSFRKGDETEAFF.

The chain joins TRBV12-5 to TRBJ2-2, with a weak D call TRBD2 (6 bases). Trimming cost V 7 bases and J 6 bases, with 12 bases left between them. This CDR3 has 13 residues. The V gene's germline CDR1 is LGHNT and CDR2 FRNRAP. The chain's CDR3 is CASAKEGPGELFF. The CDR3 DNA sequence: TGTGCTAGTGCAAAGGAGGGGCCCGGGGAGCTGTTTTTT. Complete variable domain (other parts from reference TRBV12-5 and TRBJ2-2): DARVTQTPRHKVTEMGQEVTMRCQPILGHNTVFWYRQTMMQGLELLAYFRNRAPLDDSGMPKDRFSAEMPDATLATLKIQPSEPRDSAVYFCASAKEGPGELFFGEGSRLTVL.

The chain uses TRBV5-6 and TRBJ2-5, with D unclear. CDR1 is SGHDT and CDR2 is YYEEEE in the germline V gene. The V and J ends lost 5 bases and 5 bases respectively, with 16 bases between them. The CDR3 loop spans 14 amino acids. CDR3 region: CASSAPGPGETQYF. The CDR3, as DNA: TGTGCCAGCAGTGCCCCGGGTCCCGGGGAGACCCAGTACTTC. Combining the CDR3 with reference TRBV5-6 and TRBJ2-5 gives the whole variable domain DAGVTQSPTHLIKTRGQQVTLRCSPKSGHDTVSWYQQALGQGPQFIFQYYEEEERQRGNFPDRFSGHQFPNYSSELNVNALLLGDSALYLCASSAPGPGETQYFGPGTRLLVL.

The chain carries TRBV18 and TRBJ2-1, with 8 nucleotides matching TRBD2. The trim removed 4 bases at V and 9 bases at J, leaving 11 bases unmatched. The germline V gene encodes CDR1 KGHSH and CDR2 LQKENI. This CDR3 comprises 15 residues. This chain's CDR3 is CASSRSSGSGIEQFF. CDR3 bases: TGTGCCAGCTCACGATCAAGCGGGAGCGGCATTGAGCAGTTCTTC.

In its sample, this clone was seen a few times. The chain employs TRBV28 and TRBJ1-5, with D tentatively TRBD1 (6 bases). V shed 4 bases and J shed 6 bases, with 10 bases lying between them. Germline lookup yields CDR1 MDHEN and CDR2 SYDVKM. CDR3 length: 13 amino acids. CDR3 protein: CASSSPGAQPQHF. As DNA, the CDR3 is TGTGCCAGCAGTTCACCAGGGGCTCAGCCCCAGCATTTT.

The chain recombines TRBV6-5 with TRBJ2-3; TRBD2 is a possible D gene (6 bases). CDR1 is MNHEY and CDR2 is SVGAGI in the germline V gene. Trimming shortened V by 6 bases and J by 0 bases, and 10 bases separated the two germline ends. CDR3 size: 14 residues. CDR3 sequence reads: CASRAGDSTDTQYF. In nucleotides, the CDR3 is TGTGCCAGCAGAGCGGGTGATAGCACAGATACGCAGTATTTT.